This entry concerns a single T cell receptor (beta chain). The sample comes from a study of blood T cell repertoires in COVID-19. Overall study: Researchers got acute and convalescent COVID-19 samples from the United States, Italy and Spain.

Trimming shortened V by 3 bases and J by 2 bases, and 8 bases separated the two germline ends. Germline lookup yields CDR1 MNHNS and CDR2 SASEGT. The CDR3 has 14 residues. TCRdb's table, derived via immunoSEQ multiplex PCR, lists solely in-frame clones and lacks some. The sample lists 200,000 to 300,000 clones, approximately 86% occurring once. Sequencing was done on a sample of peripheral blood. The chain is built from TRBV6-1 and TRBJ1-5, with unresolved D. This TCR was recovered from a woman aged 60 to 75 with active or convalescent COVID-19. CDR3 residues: CASSDLSGNQPQHF. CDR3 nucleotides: TGTGCCAGCAGTGACCTCTCAGGCAATCAGCCCCAGCATTTT.